This T cell receptor beta chain was identified during a study of cytomegalovirus exposure and HLA in healthy donors. The count of this clone is one. 60 Vbeta and 13 Jbeta primers were used in PCR. The assay was immunoSEQ multiplex PCR, and TCRdb's table has in-frame clones only and misses some. The sample lists about 140,000 clones, 70% to 80% seen once, with roughly 2% in the top ten. The source of this sequence is a man younger than 45 in good health and CMV-seronegative. The sample consisted of PBMCs.

In DNA, the CDR3 is TGCGCCAGCAGCTTCCTAGCGGGAGCAGCCGGGGAGCTGTTTTTT. Residues: CASSFLAGAAGELFF. This rearrangement joins TRBV5-1 to TRBJ2-2; 10 bases map to TRBD2. Germline V CDR1 and CDR2: SGHRS, YFSETQ. Losses at the gene ends were 2 bases for V and 6 bases for J; bases not matched to a gene: 4. This CDR3 region has 15 residues.